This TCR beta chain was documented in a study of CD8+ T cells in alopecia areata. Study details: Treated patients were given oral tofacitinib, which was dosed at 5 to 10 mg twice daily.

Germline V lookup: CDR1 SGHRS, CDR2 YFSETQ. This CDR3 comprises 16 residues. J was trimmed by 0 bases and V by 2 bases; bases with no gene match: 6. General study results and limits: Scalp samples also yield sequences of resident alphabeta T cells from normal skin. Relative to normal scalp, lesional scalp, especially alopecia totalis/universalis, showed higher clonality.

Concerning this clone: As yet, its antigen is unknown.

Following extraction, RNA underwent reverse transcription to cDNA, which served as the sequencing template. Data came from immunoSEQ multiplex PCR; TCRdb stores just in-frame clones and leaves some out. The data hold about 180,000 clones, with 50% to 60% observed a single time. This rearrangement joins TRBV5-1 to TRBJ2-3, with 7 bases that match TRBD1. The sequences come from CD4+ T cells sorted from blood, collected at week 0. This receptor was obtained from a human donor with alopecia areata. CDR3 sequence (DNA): TGCGCCAGCAGCTTAAGAGGACAGGCGAGCACAGATACGCAGTATTTT. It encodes CASSLRGQASTDTQYF.